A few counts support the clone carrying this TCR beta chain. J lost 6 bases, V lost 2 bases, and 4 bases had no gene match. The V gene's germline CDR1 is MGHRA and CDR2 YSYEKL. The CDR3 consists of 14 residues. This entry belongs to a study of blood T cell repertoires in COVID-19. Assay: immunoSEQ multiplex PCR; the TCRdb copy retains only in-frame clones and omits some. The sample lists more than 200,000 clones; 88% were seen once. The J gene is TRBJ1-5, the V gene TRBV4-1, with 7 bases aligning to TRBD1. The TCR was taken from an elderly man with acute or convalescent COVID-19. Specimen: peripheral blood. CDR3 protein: CASSQTTGVQPQHF. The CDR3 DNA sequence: TGCGCCAGCAGCCAAACCACAGGGGTTCAGCCCCAGCATTTT.